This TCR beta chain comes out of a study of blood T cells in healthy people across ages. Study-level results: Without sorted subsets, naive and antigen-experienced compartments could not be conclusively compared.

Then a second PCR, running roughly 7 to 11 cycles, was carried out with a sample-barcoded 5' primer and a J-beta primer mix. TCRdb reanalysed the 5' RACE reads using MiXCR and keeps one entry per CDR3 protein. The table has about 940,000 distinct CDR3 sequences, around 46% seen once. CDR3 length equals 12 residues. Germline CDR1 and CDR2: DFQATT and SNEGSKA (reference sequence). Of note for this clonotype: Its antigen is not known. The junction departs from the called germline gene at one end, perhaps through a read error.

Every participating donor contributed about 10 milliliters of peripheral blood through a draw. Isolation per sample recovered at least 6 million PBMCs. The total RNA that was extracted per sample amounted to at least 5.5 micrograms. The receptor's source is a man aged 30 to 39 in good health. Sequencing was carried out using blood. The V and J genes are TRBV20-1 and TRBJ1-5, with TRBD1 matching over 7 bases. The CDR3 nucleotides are TGCAGTGCTAGGACAGGGTATCAGCCCCGGCATTTT. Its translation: CSARTGYQPRHF.